This T cell receptor beta chain was sequenced in a study of cytomegalovirus exposure and HLA in healthy donors. CDR1 is KGHSH and CDR2 is LQKENI in the germline V gene. This CDR3 contains 13 residues. Trimming shortened V by 5 bases and J by 2 bases, and 9 bases separated the two germline ends. Primers included in the PCR were 60 Vbeta and 13 Jbeta primers. Method: immunoSEQ multiplex PCR; TCRdb's copy keeps in-frame clones and lacks some. The table lists approximately 90,000 clones, approximately 80% of them singletons. Sequenced material: PBMCs. The chain employs TRBV18 and TRBJ1-1; no clear D. The clonotype comes from a woman aged 35 to 49 in good health and CMV-seronegative. CDR3 region: CASSEGVNTEAFF. DNA of the CDR3: TGTGCCAGCTCAGAGGGAGTAAACACTGAAGCTTTCTTT.